Presented here are 18 T cell receptor beta chains from one specimen sequenced in a study of blood T cell repertoires in COVID-19. The repertoire was sequenced with immunoSEQ multiplex PCR; TCRdb's copy has only in-frame clones and lacks some. The sample comprises approximately 240,000 clones, about 90% of which are singletons, and around 1.8% rests with the top ten. Sequences were obtained from PBMCs or T cells enriched from blood (not recorded which). These receptors were collected from a woman between 18 and 29 years old who had recovered from COVID-19.

The rearrangement joins TRBV5-6 to TRBJ2-3; a possible D gene is TRBD2 (6 bases). V was cut by 3 bases and J by 2 bases, with 10 bases left in between. This CDR3 spans 14 amino acids. Germline V lookup: CDR1 SGHDT, CDR2 YYEEEE. The CDR3 DNA reads as TGTGCCAGCAGCTCCGGGGGATACACAGATACGCAGTATTTT. Translating gives CASSSGGYTDTQYF. The entire variable domain, with the rest obtained from reference TRBV5-6 and TRBJ2-3, is as follows: DAGVTQSPTHLIKTRGQQVTLRCSPKSGHDTVSWYQQALGQGPQFIFQYYEEEERQRGNFPDRFSGHQFPNYSSELNVNALLLGDSALYLCASSSGGYTDTQYFGPGTRLTVL.

The V gene is TRBV7-6, the J gene TRBJ1-2; D is uncertain. V gave up 1 base and J gave up 4 bases, with 7 bases separating them. CDR3 size: 13 residues. Germline V gene lookup returns CDR1 SGHVS and CDR2 FNYEAQ. The CDR3 loop reads CASSLGAGYGYTF. The DNA for the CDR3 is TGTGCCAGCAGCTTAGGTGCGGGCTATGGCTACACCTTC.

This clone was counted once. The rearrangement joins TRBV7-9 to TRBJ1-5, with D maybe TRBD1 (5 bases). The V gene lost 5 bases and the J gene lost 1 base, with 12 bases spanning the gap. Germline values: CDR1 SEHNR, CDR2 FQNEAQ (reference sequence). The CDR3 length is 15 residues. Here the CDR3 DNA reads TGTGCCAGCAGCCCCCGCGGGGGAAGCAATCAGCCCCAGCATTTT. Translated, it gives CASSPRGGSNQPQHF.

This chain uses TRBV6-5 with TRBJ2-1; the D is unclear. The CDR3 is made up of 11 amino acids. The V end lost 7 bases, the J end lost 9 bases, and 10 bases lay between the germline ends. Looked up from germline, CDR1 is MNHEY and CDR2 is SVGAGI. The CDR3 spells CASTRRGEQFF. The CDR3 region has the DNA TGTGCCAGCACCCGGAGAGGTGAGCAGTTCTTC.

The chain employs TRBV19 and TRBJ2-3; D gene unclear. The V gene's germline CDR1 is LNHDA and CDR2 SQIVND (reference sequence). This CDR3 has 16 residues. V was cut by 1 base and J by 2 bases, with 13 bases left in between. CDR3 sequence (DNA): TGTGCCAGTAGTATAGGGGCCCTAAACCCCACAGATACGCAGTATTTT. Translating gives CASSIGALNPTDTQYF.

The J gene is TRBJ1-3, the V gene TRBV6-5, with TRBD1 identical over 9 bases. Germline CDR1 is MNHEY and CDR2 is SVGAGI. This CDR3 is built from 15 residues. V shed 2 bases and J 2 bases; nucleotides not matched to a gene: 1. The CDR3 here is CASSYGTGTGNTIYF. The CDR3 coding sequence is TGTGCCAGCAGTTACGGGACAGGGACTGGAAACACCATATATTTT.

The chain combines TRBV28 with TRBJ1-6; D gene uncertain. The CDR3 has 15 amino acids. Germline loops: CDR1 MDHEN, CDR2 SYDVKM. With 4 bases removed from V and 8 bases from J, the gap between germline ends came to 15 bases. The DNA for the CDR3 is TGTGCCAGCAGTTCCCGTACTGGAGGCCATTCACCCCTCCACTTT. Its translation: CASSSRTGGHSPLHF.

This clone was seen a single time. The gene calls are TRBV5-6 and TRBJ1-6, with D unresolved. The germline V gene has CDR1 SGHDT and CDR2 YYEEEE. Trimming removed 7 bases from V and 7 bases from J, with 9 bases in between. The length of the CDR3 is 12 residues. The CDR3 DNA reads as TGTGCCAGCTCCCTAGCGAATTCACCCCTCCACTTT. It is translated as CASSLANSPLHF.

This chain connects TRBV6-5 to TRBJ2-7; D perhaps matches TRBD2 (5 bases). Trimming removed 6 bases from V and 6 bases from J, with 21 bases in between. This CDR3 comprises 15 residues. Germline values: CDR1 MNHEY, CDR2 SVGAGI. This chain's CDR3 is CASRIRHGGRSEQYF. The CDR3 nucleotides are TGTGCCAGCAGGATCCGGCATGGAGGCCGATCCGAGCAGTACTTC.

This clone was seen just once. V and J are TRBV6-5 and TRBJ1-1, with D tentatively TRBD1 (5 bases). Germline CDR1 MNHEY, CDR2 SVGAGI. CDR3 length equals 14 residues. With 6 bases removed from V and 2 bases from J, the gap between germline ends came to 13 bases. For the CDR3, the DNA is TGTGCCAGCAGGGAGGAGGGGAGAAACACTGAAGCTTTCTTT. Protein product: CASREEGRNTEAFF.

This chain connects TRBV7-3 to TRBJ1-5; D not certain. Germline lookup yields CDR1 SGHTA and CDR2 FQGTGA. The CDR3 has 13 amino acids. V was pared by 1 base and J by 5 bases, with 6 bases between. CDR3 loop: CASSLRPDQPQHF. The CDR3 nucleotides are TGTGCCAGCAGCTTAAGGCCTGATCAGCCCCAGCATTTT.

This clone was counted a single time. The chain recombines TRBV19 with TRBJ1-1; the match to TRBD1 covers 8 bases. This CDR3 is built from 16 residues. The ends lost 3 bases at V and 0 bases at J; junction bases unmatched: 6. Germline-derived CDR1 and CDR2 are LNHDA and SQIVND (reference sequence). The CDR3 sequence: CASSIGAGGMNTEAFF. Here the CDR3 DNA reads TGTGCCAGTAGTATTGGGGCAGGGGGCATGAACACTGAAGCTTTCTTT.

The J gene is TRBJ1-2, the V gene TRBV6-5; 7 bases line up with TRBD1. V dropped 0 bases and J dropped 3; count of bases not matched to a gene: 4. CDR3 size: 15 residues. CDR1 is MNHEY and CDR2 is SVGAGI in the germline V gene. The CDR3 region has the DNA TGTGCCAGCAGTTACTCGACAGGGTCGGACTATGGCTACACCTTC. Residues: CASSYSTGSDYGYTF.

The genes are TRBV3-1 (or the pseudogene TRBV3-2) and TRBJ2-2, with a weak D call TRBD1 (6 bases). The CDR3 extends over 13 amino acids. Per germline, CDR1 LGHDT and CDR2 YNNKEL (reference sequence). V was trimmed by 5 bases and J by 3 bases, leaving 7 bases between them. The CDR3, as DNA: TGTGCCAGCAGCTACAGGGACACCGGGGAGCTGTTTTTT. Translating gives CASSYRDTGELFF.

Written as DNA, the CDR3 is TGCGCCAGCAGCCCCGGACTAGCGGGAGGTCCAGAGACCCAGTACTTC. Its protein product is CASSPGLAGGPETQYF. This chain uses TRBV4-1 with TRBJ2-5; 14 bases are a match to TRBD2. V lost 4 bases to trimming and J lost 4 bases; unmatched junction nucleotides: 5. This CDR3 region has 16 residues. Germline V gene data show CDR1 as MGHRA and CDR2 as YSYEKL.

V and J are TRBV6-5 and TRBJ2-2, with 11 bases fitting TRBD2. Trimming cost V 7 bases and J 7 bases; bases outside gene matches: 8. The CDR3 length is 15 residues. Germline V gene data show CDR1 as MNHEY and CDR2 as SVGAGI. CDR3 in amino acids: CASNRLAGNGGELFF. The CDR3 coding sequence is TGTGCCAGCAACCGACTAGCGGGGAACGGCGGGGAGCTGTTTTTT.

This clone was seen just once. This chain links TRBV28 with TRBJ1-1; 8 bases map to TRBD1. CDR3 length equals 13 residues. CDR1 and CDR2 from the germline V gene are MDHEN and SYDVKM. After removal of 6 bases from V and 10 bases from J, the junction contained 10 bases not matched to a gene. The CDR3 spells CASRTTGQGGAFF. The CDR3 region has the DNA TGTGCCAGCAGGACAACTGGACAGGGAGGAGCTTTCTTT.

This clone was detected once. The chain recombines TRBV24-1 with TRBJ2-3; D is undetermined. Trimming shortened V by 2 bases and J by 0 bases, and 5 bases separated the two germline ends. The germline gives CDR1 KGHDR, CDR2 SFDVKD. The CDR3 length is 14 residues. The DNA of the CDR3 is TGTGCCACCAGTGATTCCACTAGCACAGATACGCAGTATTTT. This encodes CATSDSTSTDTQYF.